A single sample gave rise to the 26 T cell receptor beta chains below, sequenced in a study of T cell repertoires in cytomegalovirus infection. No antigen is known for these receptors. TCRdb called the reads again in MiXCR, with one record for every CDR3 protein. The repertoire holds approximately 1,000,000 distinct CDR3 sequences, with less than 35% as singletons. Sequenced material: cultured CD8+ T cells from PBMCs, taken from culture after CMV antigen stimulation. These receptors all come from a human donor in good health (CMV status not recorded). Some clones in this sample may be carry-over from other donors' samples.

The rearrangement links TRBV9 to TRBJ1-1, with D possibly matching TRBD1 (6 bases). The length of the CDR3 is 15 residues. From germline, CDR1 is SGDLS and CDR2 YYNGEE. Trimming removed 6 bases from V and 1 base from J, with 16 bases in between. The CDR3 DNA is TGTGCCAGCAACGGATACGGACAGCCGAACACTGAAGCTTTCTTT. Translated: CASNGYGQPNTEAFF.

The CDR3 loop reads CASRRGLTEAFF. In DNA, the CDR3 is TGTGCCAGCAGGAGGGGGCTTACTGAAGCTTTCTTT. The rearrangement joins TRBV27 to TRBJ1-1; 7 bases map to TRBD1. Germline assignment: CDR1 MNHEY and CDR2 SMNVEV (reference sequence). The CDR3 spans 12 residues. J lost 5 bases, V lost 6 bases, and 3 bases had no gene match.

The CDR3 DNA sequence: TGCAGCGTTGAAGGGGGAGGAGAGACCCAGTACTTC. It specifies CSVEGGGETQYF. The chain has TRBV29-1 and TRBJ2-5; TRBD2 might be the D (6 bases). Trimming cost V 1 base and J 4 bases, with 7 bases left between them. Germline V gene data show CDR1 as SQVTM and CDR2 as ANQGSEA. There are 12 residues in the CDR3.

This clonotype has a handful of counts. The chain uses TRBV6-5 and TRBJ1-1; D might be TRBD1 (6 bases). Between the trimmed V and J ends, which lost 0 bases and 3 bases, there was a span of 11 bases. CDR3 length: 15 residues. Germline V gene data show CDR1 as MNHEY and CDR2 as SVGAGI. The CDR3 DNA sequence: TGTGCCAGCAGTTACTCTACAGGGAGTCACACTGAAGCTTTCTTT. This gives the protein CASSYSTGSHTEAFF.

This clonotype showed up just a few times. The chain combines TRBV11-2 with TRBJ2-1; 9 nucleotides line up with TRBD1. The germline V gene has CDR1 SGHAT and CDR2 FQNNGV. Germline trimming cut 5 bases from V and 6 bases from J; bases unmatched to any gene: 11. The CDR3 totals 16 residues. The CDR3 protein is CASSPGPGQGRNEQFF. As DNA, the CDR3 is TGTGCCAGCAGCCCGGGGCCGGGACAGGGTCGCAATGAGCAGTTCTTC.

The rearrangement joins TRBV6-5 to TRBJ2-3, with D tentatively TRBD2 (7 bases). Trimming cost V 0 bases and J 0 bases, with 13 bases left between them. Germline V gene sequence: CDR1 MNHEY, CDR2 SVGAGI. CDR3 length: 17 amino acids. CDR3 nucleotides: TGTGCCAGCAGTTACTCGGGGGGGGGGCAGAGCACAGATACGCAGTATTTT. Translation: CASSYSGGGQSTDTQYF.

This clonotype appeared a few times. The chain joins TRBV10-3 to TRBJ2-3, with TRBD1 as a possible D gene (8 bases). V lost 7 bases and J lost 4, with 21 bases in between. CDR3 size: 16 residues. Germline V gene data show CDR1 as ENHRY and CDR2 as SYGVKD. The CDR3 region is CAITQGGDKVADTQYF. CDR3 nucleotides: TGTGCCATCACACAGGGGGGGGATAAGGTGGCAGATACGCAGTATTTT.

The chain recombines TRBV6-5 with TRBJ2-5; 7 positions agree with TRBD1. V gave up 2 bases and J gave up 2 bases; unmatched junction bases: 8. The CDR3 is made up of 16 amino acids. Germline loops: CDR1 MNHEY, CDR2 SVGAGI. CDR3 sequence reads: CASSYGAGGTQETQYF. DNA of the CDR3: TGTGCCAGCAGTTACGGGGCAGGGGGAACTCAAGAGACCCAGTACTTC.

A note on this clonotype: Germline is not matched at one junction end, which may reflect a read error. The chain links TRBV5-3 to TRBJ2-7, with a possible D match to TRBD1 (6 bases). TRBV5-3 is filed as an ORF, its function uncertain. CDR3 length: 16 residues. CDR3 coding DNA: TGTGCCAGCAGCTTGGATCGGCAGGGGTTCTCCTACGAGCAGTACTTC. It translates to CASSLDRQGFSYEQYF.

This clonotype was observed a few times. Here the CDR3 reads CASSSLFEAGAYNEQFF. The DNA for the CDR3 is TGTGCCAGCAGTTCCCTTTTTGAAGCGGGGGCCTACAATGAGCAGTTCTTC. The chain links TRBV6-2 or TRBV6-3 to TRBJ2-1; 8 nucleotides match TRBD2. V lost 4 bases, J lost 2 bases, and 10 bases stayed unmatched. CDR1 and CDR2 (germline): MNHEY, SVGEGT. This CDR3 comprises 17 residues.

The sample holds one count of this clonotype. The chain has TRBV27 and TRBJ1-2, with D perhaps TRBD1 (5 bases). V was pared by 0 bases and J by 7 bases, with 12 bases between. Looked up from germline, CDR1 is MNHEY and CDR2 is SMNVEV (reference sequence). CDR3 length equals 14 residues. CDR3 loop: CASSLSGVAGGYTF. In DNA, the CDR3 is TGTGCCAGCAGTTTATCAGGGGTAGCGGGTGGCTACACCTTC.

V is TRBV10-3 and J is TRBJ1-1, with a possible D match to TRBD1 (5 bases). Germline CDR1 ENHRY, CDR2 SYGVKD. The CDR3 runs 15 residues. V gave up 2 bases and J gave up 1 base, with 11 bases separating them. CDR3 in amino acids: CAISEGASPNTEAFF. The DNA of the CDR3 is TGTGCCATCAGTGAGGGGGCCAGTCCGAACACTGAAGCTTTCTTT.

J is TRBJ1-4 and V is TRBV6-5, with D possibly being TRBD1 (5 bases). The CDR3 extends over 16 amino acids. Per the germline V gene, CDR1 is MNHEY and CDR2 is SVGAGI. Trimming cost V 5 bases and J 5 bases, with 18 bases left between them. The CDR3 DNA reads TGTGCCAGCAGTGCCGCTGGAGACAGAATGAATGAAAAACTGTTTTTT. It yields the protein CASSAAGDRMNEKLFF.

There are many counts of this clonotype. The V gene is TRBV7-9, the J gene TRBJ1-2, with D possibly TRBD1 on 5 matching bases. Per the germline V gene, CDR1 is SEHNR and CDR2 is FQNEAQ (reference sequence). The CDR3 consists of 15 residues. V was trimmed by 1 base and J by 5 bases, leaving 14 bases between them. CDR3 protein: CASSLGAGKGYGYTF. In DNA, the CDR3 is TGTGCCAGCAGCTTAGGGGCAGGGAAAGGGTATGGCTACACCTTC.

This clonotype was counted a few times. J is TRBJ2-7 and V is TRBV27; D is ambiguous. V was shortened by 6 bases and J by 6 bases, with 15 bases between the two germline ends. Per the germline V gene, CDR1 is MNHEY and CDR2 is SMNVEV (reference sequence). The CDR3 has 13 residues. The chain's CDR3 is CASSAGPRFEQYF. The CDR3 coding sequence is TGTGCCAGCAGCGCCGGGCCCCGGTTCGAGCAGTACTTC.

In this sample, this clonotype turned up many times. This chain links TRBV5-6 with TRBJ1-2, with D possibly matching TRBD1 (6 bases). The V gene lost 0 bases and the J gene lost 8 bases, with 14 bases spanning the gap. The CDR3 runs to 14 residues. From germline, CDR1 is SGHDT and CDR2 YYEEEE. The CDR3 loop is CASSLDLTGLGYTF. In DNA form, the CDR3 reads TGTGCCAGCAGCTTGGACCTAACAGGGCTCGGCTACACCTTC.

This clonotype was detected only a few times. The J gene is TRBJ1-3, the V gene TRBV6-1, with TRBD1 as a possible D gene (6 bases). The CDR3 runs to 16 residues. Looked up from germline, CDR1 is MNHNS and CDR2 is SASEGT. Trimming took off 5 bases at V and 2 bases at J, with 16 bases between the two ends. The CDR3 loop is CASSFTDGGTGNTIYF. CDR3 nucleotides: TGTGCCAGCAGTTTCACCGACGGGGGCACTGGAAACACCATATATTTT.

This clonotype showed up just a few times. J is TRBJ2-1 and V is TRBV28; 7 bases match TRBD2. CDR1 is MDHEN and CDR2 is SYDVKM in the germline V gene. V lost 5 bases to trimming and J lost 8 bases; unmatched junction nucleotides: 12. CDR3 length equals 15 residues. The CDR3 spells CASSPPGREVDEQFF. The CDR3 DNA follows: TGTGCCAGCAGTCCGCCCGGACGGGAGGTAGATGAGCAGTTCTTC.

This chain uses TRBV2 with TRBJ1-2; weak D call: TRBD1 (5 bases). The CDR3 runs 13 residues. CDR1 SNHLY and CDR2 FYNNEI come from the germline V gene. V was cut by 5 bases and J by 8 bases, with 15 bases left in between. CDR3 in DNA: TGTGCCAGCAGTTTTGGGACCCCAGAAGGCTACACCTTC. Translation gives CASSFGTPEGYTF.

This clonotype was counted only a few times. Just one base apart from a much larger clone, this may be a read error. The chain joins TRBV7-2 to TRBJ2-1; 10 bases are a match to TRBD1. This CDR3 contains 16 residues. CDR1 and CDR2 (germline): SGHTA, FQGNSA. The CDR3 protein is CACSDRDRGSYNEQFF. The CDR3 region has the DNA TGTGCCTGCAGCGACAGGGACAGGGGCTCCTACAATGAGCAGTTCTTC. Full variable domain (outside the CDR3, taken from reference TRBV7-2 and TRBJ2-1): GAGVSQSPSNKVTEKGKDVELRCDPISGHTALYWYRQSLGQGLEFLIYFQGNSAPDKSGLPSDRFSAERTGGSVSTLTIQRTQQEDSAVYLCACSDRDRGSYNEQFFGPGTRLTVL.

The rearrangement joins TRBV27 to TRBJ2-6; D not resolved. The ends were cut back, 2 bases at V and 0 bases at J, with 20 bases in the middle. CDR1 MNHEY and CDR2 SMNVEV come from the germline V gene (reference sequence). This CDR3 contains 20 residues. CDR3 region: CASSLSHPGRMPSGANVLTF. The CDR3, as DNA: TGTGCCAGCAGTTTAAGTCACCCAGGTAGAATGCCCTCTGGGGCCAACGTCCTGACTTTC.

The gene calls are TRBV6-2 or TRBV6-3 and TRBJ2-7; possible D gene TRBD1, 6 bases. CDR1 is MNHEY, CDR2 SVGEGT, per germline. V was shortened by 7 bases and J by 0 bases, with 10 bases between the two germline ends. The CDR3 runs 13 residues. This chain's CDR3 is CASTKGVSYEQYV. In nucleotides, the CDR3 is TGTGCCAGCACCAAGGGGGTCTCCTACGAGCAGTACGTC.

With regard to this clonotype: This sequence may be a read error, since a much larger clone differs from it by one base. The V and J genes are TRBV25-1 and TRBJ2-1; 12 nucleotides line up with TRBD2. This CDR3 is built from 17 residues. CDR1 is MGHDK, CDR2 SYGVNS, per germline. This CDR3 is CASSYSSGGGGGHEHFF. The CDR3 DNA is TGTGCCAGCAGTTACTCTAGCGGGGGGGGAGGAGGGCATGAGCATTTCTTC. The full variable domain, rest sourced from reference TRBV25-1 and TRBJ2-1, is EADIYQTPRYLVIGTGKKITLECSQTMGHDKMYWYQQDPGMELHLIHYSYGVNSTEKGDLSSESTVSRIRTEHFPLTLESARPSHTSQYLCASSYSSGGGGGHEHFFGPGTRLTVL.

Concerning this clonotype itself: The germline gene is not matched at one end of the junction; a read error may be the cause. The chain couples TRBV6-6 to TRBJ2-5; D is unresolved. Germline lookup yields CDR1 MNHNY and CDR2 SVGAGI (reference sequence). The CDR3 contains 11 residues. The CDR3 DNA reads TGTGCCAGCAGTTATCTGGAGACCCGGTACTTC. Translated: CASSYLETRYF.

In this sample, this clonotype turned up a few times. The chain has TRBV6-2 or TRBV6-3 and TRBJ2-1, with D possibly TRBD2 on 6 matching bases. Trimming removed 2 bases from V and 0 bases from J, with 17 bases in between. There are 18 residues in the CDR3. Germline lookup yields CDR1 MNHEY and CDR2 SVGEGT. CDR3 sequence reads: CASSYGGAGPSSYNEQFF. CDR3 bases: TGTGCCAGCAGTTACGGCGGGGCGGGGCCGAGCTCCTACAATGAGCAGTTCTTC.

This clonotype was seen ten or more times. CDR3 region: CASSLAGSPLHF. CDR3 bases: TGTGCCAGCAGCTTAGCAGGTTCACCCCTCCACTTT. The rearrangement joins TRBV7-9 to TRBJ1-6; D ambiguous. Germline loops: CDR1 SEHNR, CDR2 FQNEAQ (reference sequence). The CDR3 runs 12 residues. The V gene lost 0 bases and the J gene lost 9 bases, with 3 bases spanning the gap.